This record concerns one TCR beta chain sequence. This specimen comes from a study of cytomegalovirus exposure and HLA in healthy donors. Primers included in the PCR were 60 Vbeta and 13 Jbeta primers. Clones were sequenced by immunoSEQ multiplex PCR, and TCRdb holds only the in-frame ones, with some missing. The data hold roughly 120,000 clones, with over 75% observed a single time. V lost 3 bases, J lost 4 bases, and 12 bases lay in between. The V gene's germline CDR1 is SEHNR and CDR2 FQNEAQ (reference sequence). The CDR3 loop spans 15 amino acids. The TCR sequence derives from a man between 18 and 29 years old in good health and CMV-seropositive. V and J are TRBV7-9 and TRBJ1-4; D possibly corresponds to TRBD1 (6 bases). The sample taken for sequencing was PBMCs. The CDR3 DNA is TGTGCCAGCAGCTTTACAGGGCAGGTTAATGAAAAACTGTTTTTT. Residues: CASSFTGQVNEKLFF.